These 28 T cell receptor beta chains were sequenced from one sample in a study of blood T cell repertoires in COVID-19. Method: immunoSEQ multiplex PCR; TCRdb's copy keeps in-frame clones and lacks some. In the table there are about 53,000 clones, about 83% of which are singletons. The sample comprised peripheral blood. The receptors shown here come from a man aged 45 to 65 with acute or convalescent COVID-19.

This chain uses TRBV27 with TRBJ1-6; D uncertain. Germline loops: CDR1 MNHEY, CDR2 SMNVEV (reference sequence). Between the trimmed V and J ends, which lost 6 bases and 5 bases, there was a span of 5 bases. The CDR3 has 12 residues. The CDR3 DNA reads TGTGCCAGCAGCTCTGATAATTCACCCCTCCACTTT. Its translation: CASSSDNSPLHF.

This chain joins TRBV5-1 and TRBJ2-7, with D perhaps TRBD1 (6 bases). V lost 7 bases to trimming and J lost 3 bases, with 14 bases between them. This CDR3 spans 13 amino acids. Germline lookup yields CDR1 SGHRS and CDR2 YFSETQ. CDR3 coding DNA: TGCGCCAGCGGGGGCGGAGGACGCTACGAGCAGTACTTC. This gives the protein CASGGGGRYEQYF.

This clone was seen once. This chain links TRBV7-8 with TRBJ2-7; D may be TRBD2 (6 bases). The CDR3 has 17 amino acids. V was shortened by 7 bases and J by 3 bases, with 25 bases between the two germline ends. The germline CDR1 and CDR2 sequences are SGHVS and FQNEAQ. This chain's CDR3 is CASTSNAGPKTGYEQYF. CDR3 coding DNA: TGTGCCAGCACCTCAAATGCGGGACCCAAAACCGGCTACGAGCAGTACTTC.

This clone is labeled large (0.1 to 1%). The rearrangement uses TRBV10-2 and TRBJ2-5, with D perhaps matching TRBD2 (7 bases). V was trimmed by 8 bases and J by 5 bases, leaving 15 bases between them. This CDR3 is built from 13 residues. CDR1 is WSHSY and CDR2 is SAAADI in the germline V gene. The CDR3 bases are TGCGCCAGCCGCGGGGGCGGGTGGGAGACCCAGTACTTC. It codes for CASRGGGWETQYF.

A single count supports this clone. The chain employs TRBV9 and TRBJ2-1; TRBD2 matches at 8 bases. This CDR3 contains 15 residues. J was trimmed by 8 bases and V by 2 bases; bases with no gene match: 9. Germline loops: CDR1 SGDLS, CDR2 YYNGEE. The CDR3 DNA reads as TGTGCCAGCAGCGTTAAGTCCGGGAGGGCCCATGAGCAGTTCTTC. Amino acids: CASSVKSGRAHEQFF.

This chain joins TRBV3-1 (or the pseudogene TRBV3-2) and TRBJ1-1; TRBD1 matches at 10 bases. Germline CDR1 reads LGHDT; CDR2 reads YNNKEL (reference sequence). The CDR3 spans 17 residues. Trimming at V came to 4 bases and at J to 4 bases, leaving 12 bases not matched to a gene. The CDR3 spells CASSPDRGPSLGTEAFF. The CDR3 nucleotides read TGTGCCAGCAGCCCCGACAGGGGGCCCAGCCTGGGCACTGAAGCTTTCTTT.

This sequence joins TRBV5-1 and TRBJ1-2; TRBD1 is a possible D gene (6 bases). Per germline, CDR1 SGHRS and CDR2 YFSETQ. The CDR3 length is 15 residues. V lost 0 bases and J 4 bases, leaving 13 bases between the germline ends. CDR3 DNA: TGCGCCAGCAGCTTGGAGTGGGCAGGGGCCTATGGCTACACCTTC. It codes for CASSLEWAGAYGYTF.

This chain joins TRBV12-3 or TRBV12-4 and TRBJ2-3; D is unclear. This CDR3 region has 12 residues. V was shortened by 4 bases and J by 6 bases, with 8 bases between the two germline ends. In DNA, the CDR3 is TGTGCCAGCAGTTCCCGGGTGGATACGCAGTATTTT. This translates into CASSSRVDTQYF.

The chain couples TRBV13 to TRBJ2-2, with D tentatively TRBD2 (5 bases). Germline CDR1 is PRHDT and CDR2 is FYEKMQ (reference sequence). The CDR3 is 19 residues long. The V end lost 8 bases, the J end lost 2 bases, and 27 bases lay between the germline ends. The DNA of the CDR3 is TGTGCCAGCCGCGAGAGAGGGTTGTTCGTGTCAGAAAACACCGGGGAGCTGTTTTTT. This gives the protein CASRERGLFVSENTGELFF.

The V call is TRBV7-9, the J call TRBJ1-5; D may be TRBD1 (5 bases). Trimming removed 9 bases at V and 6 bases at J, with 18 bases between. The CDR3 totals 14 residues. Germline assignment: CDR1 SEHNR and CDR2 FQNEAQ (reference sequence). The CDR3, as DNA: TGTGCCAGTCAGGGACCCGGGAGCCTTCAGCCCCAGCATTTT. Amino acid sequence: CASQGPGSLQPQHF. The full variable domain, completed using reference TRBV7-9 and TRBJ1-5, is DTGVSQNPRHKITKRGQNVTFRCDPISEHNRLYWYRQTLGQGPEFLTYFQNEAQLEKSRLLSDRFSAERPKGSFSTLEIQRTEQGDSAMYLCASQGPGSLQPQHFGDGTRLSIL.

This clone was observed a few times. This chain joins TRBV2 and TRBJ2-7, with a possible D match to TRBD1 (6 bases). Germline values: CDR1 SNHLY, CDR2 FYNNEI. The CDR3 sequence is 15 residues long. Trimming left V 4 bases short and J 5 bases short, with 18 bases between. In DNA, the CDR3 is TGTGCCAGCAGTGCTCTAGACCGACAGGTAGACGAGCAGTACTTC. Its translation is CASSALDRQVDEQYF.

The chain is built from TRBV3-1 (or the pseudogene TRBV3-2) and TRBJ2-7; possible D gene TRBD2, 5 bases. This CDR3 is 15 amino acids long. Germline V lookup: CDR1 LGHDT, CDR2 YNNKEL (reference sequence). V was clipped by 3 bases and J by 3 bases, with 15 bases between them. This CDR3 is CASSQVLDSNYEQYF. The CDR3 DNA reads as TGTGCCAGCAGCCAGGTCCTGGACTCCAACTACGAGCAGTACTTC.

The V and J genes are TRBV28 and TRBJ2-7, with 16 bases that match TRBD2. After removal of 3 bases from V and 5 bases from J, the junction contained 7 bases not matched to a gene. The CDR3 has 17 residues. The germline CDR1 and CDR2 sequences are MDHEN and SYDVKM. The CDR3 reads CASSFPGTSGRAHEQYF. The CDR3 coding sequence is TGTGCCAGCAGTTTTCCCGGGACTAGCGGGAGGGCCCACGAGCAGTACTTC.

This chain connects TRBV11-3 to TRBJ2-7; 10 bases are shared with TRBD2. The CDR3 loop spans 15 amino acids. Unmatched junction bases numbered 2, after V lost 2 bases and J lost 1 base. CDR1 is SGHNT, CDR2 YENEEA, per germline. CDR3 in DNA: TGTGCCAGCAGCTTAAGCGGGGGGGTGTCCTACGAGCAGTACTTC. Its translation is CASSLSGGVSYEQYF.

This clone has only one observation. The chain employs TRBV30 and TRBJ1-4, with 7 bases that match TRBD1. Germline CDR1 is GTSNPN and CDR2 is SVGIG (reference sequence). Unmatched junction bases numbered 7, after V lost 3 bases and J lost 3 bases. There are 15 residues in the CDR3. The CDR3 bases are TGTGCCTGGAGAGTCCCGGGACAGTCTAATGAAAAACTGTTTTTT. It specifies CAWRVPGQSNEKLFF.

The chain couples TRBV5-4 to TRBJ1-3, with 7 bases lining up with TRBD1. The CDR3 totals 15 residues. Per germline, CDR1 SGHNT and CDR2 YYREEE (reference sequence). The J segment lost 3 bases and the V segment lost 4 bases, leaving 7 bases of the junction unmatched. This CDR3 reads CASSPRQGVGNTIYF. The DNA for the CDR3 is TGTGCCAGCAGCCCCCGACAGGGCGTTGGAAACACCATATATTTT.

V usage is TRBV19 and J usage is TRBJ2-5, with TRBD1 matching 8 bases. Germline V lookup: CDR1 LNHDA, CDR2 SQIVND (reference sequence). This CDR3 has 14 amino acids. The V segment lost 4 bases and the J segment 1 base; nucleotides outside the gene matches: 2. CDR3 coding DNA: TGTGCCAGTAGTAACAGGGGGGTCCAAGAGACCCAGTACTTC. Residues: CASSNRGVQETQYF.

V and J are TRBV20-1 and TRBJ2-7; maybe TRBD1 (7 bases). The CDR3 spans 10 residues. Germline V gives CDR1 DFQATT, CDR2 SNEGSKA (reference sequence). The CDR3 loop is CSQGGYEQYF. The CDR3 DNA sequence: TGCAGCCAGGGGGGCTACGAGCAGTACTTC.

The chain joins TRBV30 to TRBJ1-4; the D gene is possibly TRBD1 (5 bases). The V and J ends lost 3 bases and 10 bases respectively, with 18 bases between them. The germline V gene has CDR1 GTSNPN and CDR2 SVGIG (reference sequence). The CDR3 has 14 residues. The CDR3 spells CAWRGDQAMGKLFF. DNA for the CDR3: TGTGCCTGGAGAGGGGATCAAGCAATGGGAAAACTGTTTTTT.

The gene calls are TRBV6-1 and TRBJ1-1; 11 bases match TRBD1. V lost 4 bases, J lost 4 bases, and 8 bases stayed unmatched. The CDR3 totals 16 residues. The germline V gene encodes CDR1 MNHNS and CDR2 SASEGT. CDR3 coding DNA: TGTGCCAGCAGTGGAGAATGGGACAGGGGGAGCACTGAAGCTTTCTTT. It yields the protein CASSGEWDRGSTEAFF.

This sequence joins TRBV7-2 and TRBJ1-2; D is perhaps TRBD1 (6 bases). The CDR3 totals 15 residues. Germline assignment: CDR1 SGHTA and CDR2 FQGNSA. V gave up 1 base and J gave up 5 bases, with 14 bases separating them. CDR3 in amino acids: CASSLDGGARYGYTF. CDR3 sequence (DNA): TGTGCCAGCAGCTTAGACGGGGGGGCGAGGTATGGCTACACCTTC.

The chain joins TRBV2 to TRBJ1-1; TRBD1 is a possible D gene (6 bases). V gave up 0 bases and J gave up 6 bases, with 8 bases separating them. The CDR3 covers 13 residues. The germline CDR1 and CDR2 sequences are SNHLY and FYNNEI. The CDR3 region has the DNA TGTGCCAGCAGTGAAGCTGGGGGCCCTGAAGCTTTCTTT. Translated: CASSEAGGPEAFF.

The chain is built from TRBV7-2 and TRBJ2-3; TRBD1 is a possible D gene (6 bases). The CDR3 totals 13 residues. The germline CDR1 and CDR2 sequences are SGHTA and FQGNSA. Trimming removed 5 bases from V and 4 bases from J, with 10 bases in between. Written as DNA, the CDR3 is TGTGCCAGCAGCCTACCAGGGGCAGATACGCAGTATTTT. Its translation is CASSLPGADTQYF.

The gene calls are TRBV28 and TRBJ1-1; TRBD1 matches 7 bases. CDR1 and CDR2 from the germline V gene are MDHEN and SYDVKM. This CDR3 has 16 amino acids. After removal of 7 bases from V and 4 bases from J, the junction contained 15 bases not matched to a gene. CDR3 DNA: TGTGCCAGCATATTAGTTCGTGGACAGGCGAGCACTGAAGCTTTCTTT. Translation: CASILVRGQASTEAFF.

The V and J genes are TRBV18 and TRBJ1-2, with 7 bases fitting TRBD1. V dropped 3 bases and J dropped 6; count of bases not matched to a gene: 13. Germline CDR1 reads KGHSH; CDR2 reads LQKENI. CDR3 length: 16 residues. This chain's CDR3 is CASSPQPSRTGHGYTF. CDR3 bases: TGTGCCAGCTCACCGCAACCCTCTAGGACAGGACATGGCTACACCTTC.

This chain's CDR3 is CASSFGQFNNEQFF. CDR3 DNA: TGCGCCAGCAGCTTCGGACAGTTTAACAATGAGCAGTTCTTC. This chain connects TRBV4-1 to TRBJ2-1, with D perhaps TRBD1 (6 bases). This CDR3 region has 14 residues. Germline V gives CDR1 MGHRA, CDR2 YSYEKL. Trimming pared 5 bases from V and 5 bases from J, leaving 13 bases between.

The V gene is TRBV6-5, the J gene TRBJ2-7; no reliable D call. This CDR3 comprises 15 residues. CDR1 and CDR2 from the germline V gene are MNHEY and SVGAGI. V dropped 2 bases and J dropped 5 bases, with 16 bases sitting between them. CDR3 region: CASSYVAEATDEQYF. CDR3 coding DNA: TGTGCCAGCAGTTACGTGGCCGAGGCTACCGACGAGCAGTACTTC.

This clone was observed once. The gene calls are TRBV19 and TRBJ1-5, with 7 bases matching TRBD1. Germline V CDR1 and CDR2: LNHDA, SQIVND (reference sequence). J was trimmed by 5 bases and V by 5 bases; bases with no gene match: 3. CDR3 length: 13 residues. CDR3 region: CASSRGTDQPQHF. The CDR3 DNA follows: TGTGCCAGTAGTCGCGGGACAGATCAGCCCCAGCATTTT.